The clone carrying this T cell receptor (beta chain) occurred once. These data originate in a study of T cells in localized non-small cell lung cancer. Germline assignment: CDR1 SNHLY and CDR2 FYNNEI. Germline trimming cut 5 bases from V and 6 bases from J; bases unmatched to any gene: 11. The CDR3 has 15 amino acids. TCRdb keeps only in-frame clones here, not all; method: immunoSEQ multiplex PCR. The profile shows under 50,000 clones, roughly 88% of them singletons. The chain is built from TRBV2 and TRBJ1-2; TRBD1 agrees at 8 bases. The specimen was peripheral blood mononuclear cells, collected before any cancer treatment. This TCR was sampled from a male donor aged 60 or over with stage II lung adenocarcinoma. CDR3 amino acids: CASSPSSDRVNGYTF. DNA for the CDR3: TGTGCCAGCAGTCCATCCTCGGACAGGGTAAATGGCTACACCTTC. The full variable domain, rest sourced from reference TRBV2 and TRBJ1-2, is EPEVTQTPSHQVTQMGQEVILRCVPISNHLYFYWYRQILGQKVEFLVSFYNNEISEKSEIFDDQFSVERPDGSNFTLKIRSTKLEDSAMYFCASSPSSDRVNGYTFGSGTRLTVV.